This TCR beta chain appears in the sequencing data of a study of blood T cell repertoires in COVID-19. Whole-study context: Samples taken during acute and convalescent COVID-19 were collected in the United States, Italy and Spain. Sample material is recorded as cDNA or gDNA derived from T cells, B-cell-depleted T cells, or PBMCs.

The germline gives CDR1 LGHDT, CDR2 YNNKEL (reference sequence). This CDR3 region has 16 residues. The V end was cut by 0 bases, the J end by 1 base, with 7 bases between. Some clones are missing from TCRdb's copy, which holds only in-frame ones; the method was immunoSEQ multiplex PCR. The table has 230,000 or so clones, 65% to 90% seen once. This clone was seen only once. The chain is built from TRBV3-1 (or the pseudogene TRBV3-2) and TRBJ1-6; no reliable D call. The sequenced material came from peripheral blood. The sequence came from a woman between 35 and 50 years old who had recovered from COVID-19. The chain's CDR3 is CASSQERESYNSPLHF. The DNA of the CDR3 is TGTGCCAGCAGCCAAGAACGGGAGTCCTATAATTCACCCCTCCACTTT.